These 2 T cell receptor beta chains were all obtained from the same sample, sequenced in a study of cytomegalovirus exposure and HLA in healthy donors. Both 60 Vbeta primers and 13 Jbeta primers went into the PCR. Clones were read by immunoSEQ multiplex PCR, and TCRdb kept only the in-frame ones, dropping some. This sample has over 150,000 clones, with roughly three quarters found just once. Sequenced: PBMCs. These receptor sequences come from a man in his sixties in good health and CMV-seronegative.

The gene calls are TRBV10-1 and TRBJ2-1; 8 bases agree with TRBD1. From germline, CDR1 is WNHNN and CDR2 SYGVQD (reference sequence). Unmatched junction bases numbered 5, after V lost 2 bases and J lost 2 bases. This CDR3 spans 16 amino acids. This CDR3 is CASSERPGGAYNEQFF. The CDR3 coding sequence is TGCGCCAGCAGTGAGCGACCAGGGGGCGCCTACAATGAGCAGTTCTTC.

This chain uses TRBV25-1 with TRBJ2-5; TRBD1 aligns across 11 bases. The CDR3 runs to 17 residues. Trimming at V came to 0 bases and at J to 4 bases, leaving 7 bases not matched to a gene. CDR1 MGHDK and CDR2 SYGVNS come from the germline V gene. CDR3: CASSEYRGQGGRETQYF. The DNA of the CDR3 is TGTGCCAGCAGTGAATATAGGGGACAGGGGGGACGAGAGACCCAGTACTTC.